These 8 T cell receptor beta chains originate from one sample sequenced in a study of shared T cell receptors in the human thymus. Assay: immunoSEQ multiplex PCR; the TCRdb copy retains only in-frame clones and omits some. The sample holds more than 550,000 clones, approximately 85% seen once. These data were also filed under a second study, of human thymus T cells.

The sample consisted of thymocytes. The source is a girl less than two years old with a congenital heart defect.

This clone came up a few times. The chain is built from TRBV14 and TRBJ2-7; D is ambiguous. CDR1 and CDR2 from the germline V gene are SGHDN and FVKESK. The CDR3 has 13 amino acids. The V end lost 3 bases, the J end lost 0 bases, and 6 bases lay between the germline ends. CDR3: CASSHINSYEQYF. The DNA of the CDR3 is TGTGCCAGCAGCCATATAAACTCCTACGAGCAGTACTTC.

This chain uses TRBV9 with TRBJ2-6; 7 nucleotides match TRBD1. V trimming: 6 bases; J trimming: 1 base; junction bases outside the gene matches: 4. The CDR3 has 15 amino acids. Germline-derived CDR1 and CDR2 are SGDLS and YYNGEE. DNA for the CDR3: TGTGCCAGCACCCTCAGGGGGTCTGGGGCCAACGTCCTGACTTTC. This codes for CASTLRGSGANVLTF.

This chain links TRBV5-6 with TRBJ1-1; D is ambiguous. Trimming removed 5 bases at V and 1 base at J, with 6 bases between. Germline V gene sequence: CDR1 SGHDT, CDR2 YYEEEE. This CDR3 comprises 12 residues. The CDR3 is CASREGNTEAFF. CDR3 bases: TGTGCCAGCAGAGAGGGGAACACTGAAGCTTTCTTT. Filled out from reference TRBV5-6 and TRBJ1-1, the complete variable domain reads DAGVTQSPTHLIKTRGQQVTLRCSPKSGHDTVSWYQQALGQGPQFIFQYYEEEERQRGNFPDRFSGHQFPNYSSELNVNALLLGDSALYLCASREGNTEAFFGQGTRLTVV.

The chain combines TRBV13 with TRBJ1-2, with D possibly TRBD1 on 5 matching bases. The V end was cut by 6 bases, the J end by 5 bases, with 16 bases between. Per the germline V gene, CDR1 is PRHDT and CDR2 is FYEKMQ (reference sequence). The CDR3 spans 14 residues. The CDR3 spells CASSRRGAGYGYTF. The CDR3, as DNA: TGTGCCAGCAGTCGCCGAGGGGCGGGATATGGCTACACCTTC.

The chain carries TRBV7-2 and TRBJ1-1; no definite D call. CDR3 length equals 13 residues. Germline V gene lookup returns CDR1 SGHTA and CDR2 FQGNSA. Trimming took off 2 bases at V and 7 bases at J, with 11 bases between the two ends. The CDR3 reads CASSLNSDFEAFF. In DNA form, the CDR3 reads TGTGCCAGCAGCTTAAATTCGGACTTTGAAGCTTTCTTT.

The chain combines TRBV14 with TRBJ1-1, with TRBD1 identical over 7 bases. After removal of 0 bases from V and 7 bases from J, the junction contained 11 bases not matched to a gene. Looked up from germline, CDR1 is SGHDN and CDR2 is FVKESK. This CDR3 is built from 16 residues. The CDR3 protein is CASSQDQGGGSYEAFF. For the CDR3, the DNA is TGTGCCAGCAGCCAAGATCAGGGGGGTGGATCGTATGAAGCTTTCTTT.

As DNA, the CDR3 is TGTGCCAGGGGCGGGGATCAAGAGACCCAGTACTTC. Translation: CARGGDQETQYF. The chain carries TRBV27 and TRBJ2-5; TRBD2 is a possible D gene (6 bases). This CDR3 contains 12 residues. The germline V and J ends were trimmed by 9 bases and 2 bases, with 10 bases remaining between them. Germline V gene data show CDR1 as MNHEY and CDR2 as SMNVEV (reference sequence).

The chain links TRBV4-3 to TRBJ1-2; tentatively, D is TRBD1 (6 bases). The CDR3 length is 18 residues. The germline CDR1 and CDR2 sequences are LGHNA and YSLEER. V lost 0 bases, J lost 3 bases, and 20 bases lay in between. The CDR3 nucleotides are TGCGCCAGCAGCCAAGACCGGGACATAGCCTCGGGTCACTATGGCTACACCTTC. Translated: CASSQDRDIASGHYGYTF.